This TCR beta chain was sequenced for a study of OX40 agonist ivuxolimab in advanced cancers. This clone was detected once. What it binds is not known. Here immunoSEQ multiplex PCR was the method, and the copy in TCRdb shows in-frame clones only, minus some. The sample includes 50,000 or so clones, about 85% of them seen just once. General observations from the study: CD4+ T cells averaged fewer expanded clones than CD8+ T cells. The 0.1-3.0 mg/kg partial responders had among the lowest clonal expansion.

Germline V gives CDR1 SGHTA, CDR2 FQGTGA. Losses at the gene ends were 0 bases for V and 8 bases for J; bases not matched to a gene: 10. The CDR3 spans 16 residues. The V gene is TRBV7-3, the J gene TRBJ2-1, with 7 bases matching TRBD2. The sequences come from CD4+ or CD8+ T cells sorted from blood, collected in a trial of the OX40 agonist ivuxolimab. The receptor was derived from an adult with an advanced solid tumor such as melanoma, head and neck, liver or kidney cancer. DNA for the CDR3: TGTGCCAGCAGCTTAACGAAGGGAGGGCCTCTCCATGAGCAGTTCTTC. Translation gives CASSLTKGGPLHEQFF.